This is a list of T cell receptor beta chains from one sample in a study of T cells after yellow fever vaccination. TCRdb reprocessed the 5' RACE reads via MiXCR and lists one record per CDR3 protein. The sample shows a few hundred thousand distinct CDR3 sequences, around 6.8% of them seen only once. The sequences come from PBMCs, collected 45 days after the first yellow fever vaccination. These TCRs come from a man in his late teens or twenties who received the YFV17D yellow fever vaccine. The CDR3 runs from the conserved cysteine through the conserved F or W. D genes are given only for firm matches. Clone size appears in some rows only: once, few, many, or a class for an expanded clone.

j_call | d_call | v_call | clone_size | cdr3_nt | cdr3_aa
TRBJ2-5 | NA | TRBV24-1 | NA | TGTGCCACCAGTGATTTCCAGCGCCAAGAGACCCAGTACTTC | CATSDFQRQETQYF
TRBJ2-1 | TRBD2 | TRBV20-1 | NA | TGCAGTGTAACAAGAGCGGGGATCGACTACAATGAGCAGTTCTTC | CSVTRAGIDYNEQFF
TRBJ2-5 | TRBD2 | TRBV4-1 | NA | TGCGCCAGCAGCCAAGGGTCGTTAGGGACTAGAAATCGTGCGACCCAGTACTTC | CASSQGSLGTRNRATQYF
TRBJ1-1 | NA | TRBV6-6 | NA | TGTGCCAGCAGTCATCAATACACTGAAGCTTTCTTT | CASSHQYTEAFF
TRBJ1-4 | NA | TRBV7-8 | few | TGTGCCAGCTCCCGCTCGGAAGAAAAACTGTTTTTT | CASSRSEEKLFF
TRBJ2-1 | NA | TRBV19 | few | TGTGCCAGTAGTATAGGCGGGCAGTCCTACAATGAGCAGTTCTTC | CASSIGGQSYNEQFF
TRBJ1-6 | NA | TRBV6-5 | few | TGTGCCAGCAGTTCCCCGAGTCCGGGACACCCAAATTCACCCCTCCACTTT | CASSSPSPGHPNSPLHF
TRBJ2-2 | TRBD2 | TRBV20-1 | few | TGCAGTGCTAGAGCGCTAGCGGGGGCTCCCACCGGGGAGCTGTTTTTT | CSARALAGAPTGELFF
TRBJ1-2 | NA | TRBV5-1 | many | TGCGCCAGCAGCTTCGGGGCCTATGGCTACACCTTC | CASSFGAYGYTF
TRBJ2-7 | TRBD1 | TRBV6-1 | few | TGTGCCAGCAGATCAACCGGGACAGGGGACTACGAGCAGTACTTC | CASRSTGTGDYEQYF
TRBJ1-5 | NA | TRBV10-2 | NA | TGCGCCAGCAGTCCAGGGAAGGATCAGCCCCAGCATTTT | CASSPGKDQPQHF
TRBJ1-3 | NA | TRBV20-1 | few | TGCAGTGCTCGTCGCGGTGCCTCTGGAAACACCATATATTTT | CSARRGASGNTIYF
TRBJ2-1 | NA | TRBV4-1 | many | TGCGCCAGCAGCCAAGATCCCTCACTAGCCAATGAGCAGTTCTTC | CASSQDPSLANEQFF
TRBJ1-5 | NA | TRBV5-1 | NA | TGCGCCAGCAGCTTGGATGGGTTGGGTCAGCCCCAGCATTTT | CASSLDGLGQPQHF
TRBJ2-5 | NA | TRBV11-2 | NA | TGTGCCAGCAGCGCGATTCGGGGGCGAAAAGAGACCCAGTACTTC | CASSAIRGRKETQYF
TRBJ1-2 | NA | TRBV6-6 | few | TGTGCCAGCAGTTACCCTCAAGACGGGGGCTACACCTTC | CASSYPQDGGYTF
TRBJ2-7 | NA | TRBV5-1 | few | TGCGCCAGCAGCCCCAACCCGGGAGCCTACGAGCAGTACTTC | CASSPNPGAYEQYF
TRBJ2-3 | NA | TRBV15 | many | TGTGCCACCAGCAGAGAAGCAGATACGCAGTATTTT | CATSREADTQYF
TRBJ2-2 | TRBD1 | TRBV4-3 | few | TGCGCCAGCAGCCAAGATCGGGGGACAGGGGTGACCGGGGAGCTGTTTTTT | CASSQDRGTGVTGELFF
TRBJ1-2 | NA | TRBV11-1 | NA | TGTGCCAGCAGCCGAAGATACATCGGACTAAGAGCAAACTATGGCTACACCTTC | CASSRRYIGLRANYGYTF
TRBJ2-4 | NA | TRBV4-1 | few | TGCGCCAGCAGCCAAGTTCCGGGTGCTCTAGCCAAAAACATTCAGTACTTC | CASSQVPGALAKNIQYF
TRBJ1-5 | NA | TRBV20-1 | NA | TGCAGTGCTAGAGAGCGCAGGATACATGGGCAGCCCCAGCATTTT | CSARERRIHGQPQHF
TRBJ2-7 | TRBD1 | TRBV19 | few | TGTGCCAGTAGCGGGACAGCCACTTCCTACGAGCAGTACTTC | CASSGTATSYEQYF
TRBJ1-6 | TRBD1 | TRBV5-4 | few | TGTGCCAGCAGTCAACAGGGGTGGGATTCACCCCTCCACTTT | CASSQQGWDSPLHF
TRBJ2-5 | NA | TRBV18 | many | TGTGCCAGCTCACCACCTGGCAGGTCAGAGACCCAGTACTTC | CASSPPGRSETQYF
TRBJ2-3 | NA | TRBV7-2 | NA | TGTGCCAGCAGCCCTCGGGGTTTGGATACGCAGTATTTT | CASSPRGLDTQYF
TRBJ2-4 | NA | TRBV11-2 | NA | TGTGCCAGCAGCTTAGATATTGGCAGGGAGGACATTCAGTACTTC | CASSLDIGREDIQYF
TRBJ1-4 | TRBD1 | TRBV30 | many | TGTGCCTGGAGTTTTACAGGGGCAACTAATGAAAAACTGTTTTTT | CAWSFTGATNEKLFF
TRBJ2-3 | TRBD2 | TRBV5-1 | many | TGCGCCAGCAGCTGGGAGGGGACAGATACGCAGTATTTT | CASSWEGTDTQYF
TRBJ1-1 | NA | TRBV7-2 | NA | TGTGCCAGCAGCTTGTTGGAGGAGACTGAAGCTTTCTTT | CASSLLEETEAFF
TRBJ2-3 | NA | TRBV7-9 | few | TGTGCCAGCAGCTTAGAAGGGGATAGCACAGATACGCAGTATTTT | CASSLEGDSTDTQYF
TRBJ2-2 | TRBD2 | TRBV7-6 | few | TGTGCCAGCAGCTTAGCGCGGGGAGGGGTTTCCGGGGAGCTGTTTTTT | CASSLARGGVSGELFF
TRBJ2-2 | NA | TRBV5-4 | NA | TGTGCCAGCAGCTCGGAACACGGGGAGCTGTTTTTT | CASSSEHGELFF
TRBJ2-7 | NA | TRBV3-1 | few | TGTGCCAGCAGCCAAGGCCCTGGGGCAGGGTACGAGCAGTACTTC | CASSQGPGAGYEQYF
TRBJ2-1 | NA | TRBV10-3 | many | TGTGCCATCAGTGACCTAGGGACCTTATACAATGAGCAGTTCTTC | CAISDLGTLYNEQFF
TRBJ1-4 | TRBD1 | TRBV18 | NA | TGTGCCAGCTCCGAGATGGGACAGGGTTATGAAAAACTGTTTTTT | CASSEMGQGYEKLFF
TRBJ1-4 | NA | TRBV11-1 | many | TGTGCCAGCAGCTTAGTGGTCCCAGATCCTTTACACCTTGCAACTAATGAAAAACTGTTTTTT | CASSLVVPDPLHLATNEKLFF
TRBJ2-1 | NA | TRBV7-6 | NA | TGTGCCAGCAGCCCCCCAGCAGGGGAGGGCAATGAGCAGTTCTTC | CASSPPAGEGNEQFF
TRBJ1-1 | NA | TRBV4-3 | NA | TGCGCCAGCAGCCAAGGGGGTCCACAGGGCAGCACTGAAGCTTTCTTT | CASSQGGPQGSTEAFF
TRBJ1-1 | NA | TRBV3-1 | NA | TGTGCCAGCAGCCCAGCCGGGGGGCAGGCCCAAGCTTTCTTT | CASSPAGGQAQAFF
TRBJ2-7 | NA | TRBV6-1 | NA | TGTGCCAGCAGTCAGGACGGAGCCTACGAGCAGTACTTC | CASSQDGAYEQYF
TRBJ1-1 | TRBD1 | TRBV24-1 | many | TGTGCCACCAGTGATTTGCTGCGGGACAGGGGGCCTTACACTGAAGCTTTCTTT | CATSDLLRDRGPYTEAFF
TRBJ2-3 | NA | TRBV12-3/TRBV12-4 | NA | TGTGCCAGCAGTTTATACCCAGATACGCAGTATTTT | CASSLYPDTQYF
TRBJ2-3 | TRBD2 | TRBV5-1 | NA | TGCGCCAGCAGCTGGGGGACTAGTAGGGCAGATACGCAGTATTTT | CASSWGTSRADTQYF
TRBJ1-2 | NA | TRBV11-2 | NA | TGTGCCAGCAGCTTAGGTCAAAAATATGGCTACACCTTC | CASSLGQKYGYTF
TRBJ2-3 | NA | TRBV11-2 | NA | TGTGCAACCGGAGGGGCGGGCTGGAATACGCAGTATTTT | CATGGAGWNTQYF
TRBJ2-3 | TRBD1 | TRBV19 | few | TGTGCCAGTGATACAGGGGAAAGCACAGATACGCAGTATTTT | CASDTGESTDTQYF
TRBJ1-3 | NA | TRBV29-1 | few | TGCAGCGTCCTAGTTCCTGGAAACACCATATATTTT | CSVLVPGNTIYF
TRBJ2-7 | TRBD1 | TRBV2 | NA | TGTGCCAGCAGTAAGACAGGGAGTGGGTCCTACGAGCAGTACTTC | CASSKTGSGSYEQYF
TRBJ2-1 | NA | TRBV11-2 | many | TGTGCCAGCAGCTTAATACTCAACAATGAGCAGTTCTTC | CASSLILNNEQFF
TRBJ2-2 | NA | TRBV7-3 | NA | TGTGCCAGCAGCTTAACGGGGGGGCCTACCGGGGAGCTGTTTTTT | CASSLTGGPTGELFF